A single sample is the source of the 19 T cell receptor beta chains below, sequenced in a study of control samples from healthy donors and cancer patients. The table came from immunoSEQ multiplex PCR; TCRdb's copy has only in-frame clones and leaves some out. The table includes 100,000 to 130,000 clones, 82% detected once. The sequenced sample was blood. These receptors were taken from a man aged 18 to 29 in good health.

This chain uses TRBV5-5 with TRBJ1-6; TRBD1 aligns across 8 bases. Trimming at V came to 5 bases and at J to 7 bases, leaving 8 bases not matched to a gene. The CDR3 is made up of 15 amino acids. Germline assignment: CDR1 SGHKS and CDR2 YYEKEE (reference sequence). The CDR3 spells CASSELDRANSPLHF. The CDR3 nucleotides are TGTGCCAGCAGTGAGTTGGACAGGGCCAATTCACCCCTCCACTTT.

The V gene is TRBV2, the J gene TRBJ1-2; TRBD1 is a possible D gene (5 bases). CDR1 and CDR2 from the germline V gene are SNHLY and FYNNEI. The CDR3 is made up of 16 amino acids. V was cut by 6 bases and J by 6 bases, with 23 bases left in between. CDR3 residues: CASRDLGTGGWDGYTF. Here the CDR3 DNA reads TGTGCCAGCAGAGACCTCGGGACGGGAGGTTGGGATGGCTACACCTTC.

The rearrangement links TRBV5-6 to TRBJ2-1; the D gene could be TRBD1 or TRBD2 (5 bases each). The V gene's germline CDR1 is SGHDT and CDR2 YYEEEE. CDR3 size: 15 residues. The V end lost 1 base, the J end lost 6 bases, and 14 bases lay between the germline ends. The CDR3 sequence: CASSLYEGLGNEQFF. The CDR3 DNA reads as TGTGCCAGCAGCTTGTATGAGGGGCTAGGCAATGAGCAGTTCTTC.

This clone was picked up one time. The chain combines TRBV6-5 with TRBJ2-7, with TRBD1 identical over 8 bases. Per the germline V gene, CDR1 is MNHEY and CDR2 is SVGAGI. The CDR3 has 14 amino acids. The V segment lost 5 bases and the J segment 0 bases; nucleotides outside the gene matches: 3. CDR3 amino acids: CASSRDRSSYEQYV. CDR3 in DNA: TGTGCCAGCAGTCGGGACAGGAGCTCCTACGAGCAGTACGTC.

This clone has just one count. CDR3 loop: CASSVSWAAYEQYF. The DNA of the CDR3 is TGTGCCAGCAGCGTAAGTTGGGCCGCCTACGAGCAGTACTTC. The genes are TRBV9 and TRBJ2-7; D unresolved. Per germline, CDR1 SGDLS and CDR2 YYNGEE. The V and J ends lost 1 base and 2 bases respectively, with 10 bases between them. The CDR3 extends over 14 amino acids.

This chain connects TRBV29-1 to TRBJ1-1; 10 nucleotides align to TRBD1. V shed 7 bases and J 1 base; nucleotides not matched to a gene: 3. This CDR3 spans 13 amino acids. CDR1 and CDR2 (germline): SQVTM, ANQGSEA. This CDR3 reads CSERTGGNTEAFF. The CDR3 coding sequence is TGCAGCGAGAGGACAGGGGGGAACACTGAAGCTTTCTTT.

The chain uses TRBV9 and TRBJ2-1; D is tentatively TRBD1 or TRBD2 (5 bases each). V was trimmed by 0 bases and J by 7 bases, leaving 14 bases between them. The CDR3 contains 15 residues. The V gene's germline CDR1 is SGDLS and CDR2 YYNGEE. The CDR3 nucleotides are TGTGCCAGCAGCGTAGTGGGGACCCTCGGGAATGAGCAGTTCTTC. Its protein is CASSVVGTLGNEQFF.

The chain has TRBV5-6 and TRBJ1-3; 7 bases line up with TRBD1. This CDR3 is built from 13 residues. V trimming: 5 bases; J trimming: 6 bases; junction bases outside the gene matches: 5. From germline, CDR1 is SGHDT and CDR2 YYEEEE. In DNA form, the CDR3 reads TGTGCCAGCAGTCCAGGGACAGTAAACACCATATATTTT. Encoded protein: CASSPGTVNTIYF.

This chain connects TRBV28 to TRBJ1-2; D ambiguous. The germline V gene encodes CDR1 MDHEN and CDR2 SYDVKM. Deletions cut 1 base from V and 8 bases from J, with 11 bases between. This CDR3 comprises 13 residues. CDR3 amino acids: CASSLSGRPGYTF. DNA of the CDR3: TGTGCCAGCAGTTTATCCGGACGGCCAGGCTACACCTTC.

The V and J genes are TRBV28 and TRBJ1-2; D might be TRBD1 (5 bases). The germline CDR1 and CDR2 sequences are MDHEN and SYDVKM. The CDR3 spans 15 residues. Trimming took 5 bases from V and 6 from J, leaving 19 bases between them. The CDR3 here is CASSGLLGARDGYTF. The CDR3 DNA reads TGTGCCAGCAGTGGACTTTTAGGGGCCCGTGATGGCTACACCTTC.

The CDR3 DNA reads TGTGCCAGCAAGGGGGCTAGGGGAGCTAACTATGGCTACACCTTC. Translated: CASKGARGANYGYTF. The V and J genes are TRBV2 and TRBJ1-2; 7 nucleotides match TRBD1. The V segment lost 7 bases and the J segment 0 bases; nucleotides outside the gene matches: 8. The length of the CDR3 is 15 residues. Germline-derived CDR1 and CDR2 are SNHLY and FYNNEI.

Ten or more counts support this clone. The chain links TRBV4-2 to TRBJ2-4; the D gene is possibly TRBD2 (6 bases). The V gene's germline CDR1 is LGHNA and CDR2 YNFKEQ. The germline V and J ends were trimmed by 1 base and 8 bases, with 15 bases remaining between them. The CDR3 extends over 15 amino acids. The CDR3 DNA reads as TGTGCCAGCAGCCAAGGGGAGGCGGCGTTGGACATTCAGTACTTC. Translation gives CASSQGEAALDIQYF.

The sample holds one count of this clone. The gene calls are TRBV4-1 and TRBJ2-1; D is undetermined. The CDR3 extends over 14 amino acids. V gave up 4 bases and J gave up 4 bases, with 11 bases separating them. CDR1 is MGHRA, CDR2 YSYEKL, per germline. The CDR3 loop is CASSPPLTYNEQFF. The CDR3 DNA follows: TGCGCCAGCAGCCCCCCTCTGACATACAATGAGCAGTTCTTC.

This chain links TRBV28 with TRBJ2-3; 9 nucleotides align to TRBD2. V shed 6 bases, J shed 5 bases, and the junction held 9 bases outside the gene matches. This CDR3 is built from 15 residues. Germline V gives CDR1 MDHEN, CDR2 SYDVKM. The CDR3 nucleotides are TGTGCCAGCAGCGCGCATAGCGGGGGCGAAGATACGCAGTATTTT. It specifies CASSAHSGGEDTQYF.

The chain carries TRBV4-2 and TRBJ2-1; the D gene is possibly TRBD2 (7 bases). Germline CDR1 and CDR2: LGHNA and YNFKEQ. The CDR3 is 15 residues long. Trimming left V 4 bases short and J 6 bases short, with 16 bases between. DNA for the CDR3: TGTGCCAGCAGCCGAGGGGGGGTCGATCTCAATGAGCAGTTCTTC. It codes for CASSRGGVDLNEQFF.

The chain has TRBV24-1 and TRBJ1-5; D call uncertain. The CDR3 length is 16 residues. Germline V lookup: CDR1 KGHDR, CDR2 SFDVKD. V lost 3 bases to trimming and J lost 4 bases, with 15 bases between them. Here the CDR3 DNA reads TGTGCCACCAGTGATCCCTTTGGACCTGGGAATCAGCCCCAGCATTTT. Translating gives CATSDPFGPGNQPQHF.

The chain links TRBV15 to TRBJ1-2, with 8 bases identical to TRBD1. Germline trimming cut 5 bases from V and 8 bases from J; bases unmatched to any gene: 4. CDR3 length: 12 amino acids. The germline V gene has CDR1 LNHNV and CDR2 YYDKDF (reference sequence). The CDR3 DNA is TGTGCCACCAGCCACGACAGGGGAGGCTACACCTTC. Its translation is CATSHDRGGYTF.

CDR3 nucleotide sequence: TGTGCCAGCAGCTGGACAGATGGAGGGCACTATAACTATGGCTACACCTTC. Translated: CASSWTDGGHYNYGYTF. This chain links TRBV7-9 with TRBJ1-2; D may be TRBD1 (6 bases). The CDR3 has 17 amino acids. The germline V gene has CDR1 SEHNR and CDR2 FQNEAQ (reference sequence). Deletions cut 4 bases from V and 1 base from J, with 19 bases between.

The chain links TRBV6-2 or TRBV6-3 to TRBJ1-5; TRBD1 might be the D (5 bases). This CDR3 region has 15 residues. V was shortened by 3 bases and J by 6 bases, with 15 bases between the two germline ends. Germline assignment: CDR1 MNHEY and CDR2 SVGEGT. The DNA for the CDR3 is TGTGCCAGCAGTTATACGGGGGGAAGGGGTCAGCCCCAGCATTTT. This gives the protein CASSYTGGRGQPQHF.